This T cell receptor beta chain was found in a study of T cell repertoires in cytomegalovirus infection. Whole-study context: In the study, CMV epitopes included recently identified HLA-C-restricted and well-studied HLA-B-restricted ones. Shared public TCR beta signatures pointed to both CMV infection and a matching HLA type.

Germline values: CDR1 SGHTA, CDR2 FQGNSA. The ends were cut back, 1 base at V and 4 bases at J, with 11 bases in the middle. The CDR3 has 15 amino acids. TCRdb ran MiXCR on the reads and lists one entry per CDR3 protein. The sample has 450,000 to 550,000 distinct CDR3 sequences; 40% to 50% are singletons. This clonotype was detected ten times or more. Its cognate antigen is unknown. Study findings and constraints: Cumulative public TCR beta family frequency identified CMV carriers with the relevant HLA. Clonotypes of TCR beta that were HLA-C-restricted and CMV-specific dominated the ex vivo response.

Source: cultured PBMCs, taken from culture after CMV antigen stimulation. This TCR came from a human donor in good health (CMV status not recorded). Some clones in this sample may be carry-over from other donors' samples. The chain uses TRBV7-2 and TRBJ1-5; D is undetermined. The CDR3 sequence is CASSLGPAHNQPQHF. CDR3 sequence (DNA): TGTGCCAGCAGCTTAGGTCCGGCCCATAATCAGCCCCAGCATTTT.